These 30 T cell receptor beta chains came from one sample sequenced in a study of shared clonotypes between healthy human individuals. Libraries were prepared by immunoSEQ multiplex PCR; TCRdb keeps only in-frame clonotypes and omits some of them. The table lists fewer than 350,000 clones, around 90% of them singletons. The specimen sequenced was memory CD8+ T cells sorted from blood. Subset given: CD45RO+ cells pooled with CCR7-negative TemRA cells. The receptors here all came from a man aged 18 to 30 in good health.

About this clone itself: One end of the junction varies from germline; a read error may be responsible. The rearrangement joins TRBV7-7 to TRBJ2-3, with a tentative D call TRBD2 (5 bases). CDR3 size: 13 residues. CDR1 and CDR2 from the germline V gene are SSHAT and FNYEAQ (reference sequence). CDR3 residues: CASSLVGGDTQYF. As DNA, the CDR3 is TGTGCTAGCAGCTTAGTAGGCGGGGATACGCAGTATTTT.

This clone was detected only once. The chain joins TRBV29-1 to TRBJ2-1; no clear D gene. The CDR3 covers 13 residues. Deletions cut 6 bases from V and 5 bases from J, with 14 bases between. Germline V lookup: CDR1 SQVTM, CDR2 ANQGSEA. The CDR3 reads CSVDLWDHNEQFF. CDR3 bases: TGCAGCGTAGATCTTTGGGATCACAATGAGCAGTTCTTC.

The chain links TRBV5-1 to TRBJ2-1; D gene unclear. Trimming took off 4 bases at V and 0 bases at J, with 14 bases between the two ends. In germline, CDR1 is SGHRS, CDR2 YFSETQ. The CDR3 loop spans 16 amino acids. This chain's CDR3 is CASSIDHRSSYNEQFF. DNA for the CDR3: TGCGCCAGCAGCATTGACCACCGCAGCTCCTACAATGAGCAGTTCTTC.

The chain couples TRBV28 to TRBJ1-5; D might be TRBD1 (5 bases). The CDR3 is made up of 14 amino acids. Per the germline V gene, CDR1 is MDHEN and CDR2 is SYDVKM. Trimming removed 5 bases from V and 1 base from J, with 9 bases in between. In nucleotides, the CDR3 is TGTGCCAGCAGTGATCGGGGGAGCAATCAGCCCCAGCATTTT. Encoded protein: CASSDRGSNQPQHF.

This clone was seen only once. The chain links TRBV5-1 to TRBJ2-7; D unclear. This CDR3 comprises 13 residues. The V end lost 4 bases, the J end lost 2 bases, and 10 bases lay between the germline ends. Germline CDR1 and CDR2: SGHRS and YFSETQ. The CDR3 bases are TGCGCCAGCAGCCCGTTGTCCCCCTACGAGCAGTACTTC. Amino acid sequence: CASSPLSPYEQYF.

The genes are TRBV5-4 and TRBJ2-7; 7 bases match TRBD1. CDR3 size: 12 residues. CDR1 is SGHNT, CDR2 YYREEE, per germline (reference sequence). V gave up 1 base and J gave up 5 bases; unmatched junction bases: 0. The CDR3 protein is CASSLTGDEQYF. CDR3 DNA sequence: TGTGCCAGCAGCTTGACAGGGGACGAGCAGTACTTC.

This clone is a singleton in its sample. The CDR3 DNA reads as TGCGCCAGCAGTGACGGGGACAGGGCCGAAAAACTGTTTTTT. It specifies CASSDGDRAEKLFF. The chain is built from TRBV10-1 and TRBJ1-4, with TRBD1 matching over 9 bases. This CDR3 has 14 residues. CDR1 and CDR2 (germline): WNHNN, SYGVQD (reference sequence). Trimming removed 3 bases from V and 8 bases from J; junction bases left unmatched: 4.

This chain links TRBV10-1 with TRBJ1-5; 7 bases are a match to TRBD1. There are 16 residues in the CDR3. Per the germline V gene, CDR1 is WNHNN and CDR2 is SYGVQD (reference sequence). With V trimmed by 6 bases and J by 0 bases, 8 bases remained unmatched. CDR3 bases: TGCGCCAGCAGCGGGGGACAGACCTATAGCAATCAGCCCCAGCATTTT. Translated: CASSGGQTYSNQPQHF.

The chain has TRBV9 and TRBJ2-3; 8 nucleotides line up with TRBD2. With 2 bases clipped from V and 3 bases from J, the junction kept 2 bases outside the gene matches. The CDR3 extends over 14 amino acids. The germline gives CDR1 SGDLS, CDR2 YYNGEE. The CDR3 loop reads CASSVSGKTDTQYF. Here the CDR3 DNA reads TGTGCCAGCAGCGTTAGCGGGAAAACAGATACGCAGTATTTT.

The J gene is TRBJ1-5, the V gene TRBV4-3, with no clear D. With 0 bases removed from V and 2 bases from J, the gap between germline ends came to 11 bases. Germline V gives CDR1 LGHNA, CDR2 YSLEER. The CDR3 extends over 16 amino acids. CDR3 region: CASSQDNEVGNQPQHF. CDR3 DNA sequence: TGCGCCAGCAGCCAAGATAATGAAGTGGGCAATCAGCCCCAGCATTTT.

The chain combines TRBV30 with TRBJ1-2; no firm D call. Between the trimmed V and J ends, which lost 2 bases and 6 bases, there was a span of 10 bases. Germline lookup yields CDR1 GTSNPN and CDR2 SVGIG (reference sequence). The CDR3 extends over 12 amino acids. CDR3 sequence: CAWSPTKDGYTF. In DNA form, the CDR3 reads TGTGCCTGGAGTCCAACAAAAGATGGCTACACCTTC.

This chain connects TRBV5-5 to TRBJ2-1; 10 nucleotides agree with TRBD1. The CDR3 consists of 16 residues. CDR1 and CDR2 from the germline V gene are SGHKS and YYEKEE (reference sequence). V dropped 1 base and J dropped 7; count of bases not matched to a gene: 8. DNA of the CDR3: TGTGCCAGCAGCTTGCCGACAGGGGGCAGTCGGAATGAGCAGTTCTTC. As protein: CASSLPTGGSRNEQFF.

The chain recombines TRBV10-3 with TRBJ1-1; the D is unclear. This CDR3 is built from 14 residues. Per the germline V gene, CDR1 is ENHRY and CDR2 is SYGVKD. V lost 1 base and J 5 bases, leaving 11 bases between the germline ends. As DNA, the CDR3 is TGTGCCATCAGTGAGTACTGGTTCTTGACTGAAGCTTTCTTT. Residues: CAISEYWFLTEAFF.

J is TRBJ2-7 and V is TRBV25-1, with TRBD2 identical over 10 bases. Per germline, CDR1 MGHDK and CDR2 SYGVNS. V gave up 4 bases and J gave up 4 bases; unmatched junction bases: 4. The CDR3 is 14 residues long. For the CDR3, the DNA is TGTGCCAGCAGTGCTAGCGGGAGTGGTTACGAGCAGTACTTC. The encoded protein is CASSASGSGYEQYF.

The table lists this clone with many counts. The chain joins TRBV6-6 to TRBJ2-7; possible D gene TRBD1, 5 bases. CDR3 size: 12 residues. V lost 2 bases and J lost 6, with 8 bases in between. CDR1 and CDR2 from the germline V gene are MNHNY and SVGAGI (reference sequence). The CDR3 DNA is TGTGCCAGCAGTTACGAAAGGGGCGAGCAGTACTTC. Amino acids: CASSYERGEQYF.

This clone was recorded once. The rearrangement uses TRBV6-5 and TRBJ1-5, with 9 bases fitting TRBD1. This CDR3 has 16 residues. Germline V gene sequence: CDR1 MNHEY, CDR2 SVGAGI. V shed 0 bases, J shed 11 bases, and the junction held 11 bases outside the gene matches. CDR3: CASSYSIGDRVFSQHF. Here the CDR3 DNA reads TGTGCCAGCAGTTACTCGATCGGGGACAGGGTTTTCTCCCAGCATTTT.

V is TRBV11-1 and J is TRBJ2-7; no clear D gene. The V end was cut by 5 bases, the J end by 3 bases, with 17 bases between. Germline V gene lookup returns CDR1 SGHAT and CDR2 FQDESV (reference sequence). CDR3 length: 15 amino acids. The CDR3 DNA reads as TGTGCCAGCAGCGAGGAGCGTGAAGGTTACTACGAGCAGTACTTC. This codes for CASSEEREGYYEQYF.

The chain carries TRBV27 and TRBJ2-7; perhaps TRBD2 as D (5 bases). Trimming removed 4 bases from V and 2 bases from J, with 9 bases in between. The CDR3 has 13 residues. Germline V gene sequence: CDR1 MNHEY, CDR2 SMNVEV (reference sequence). The CDR3 nucleotides are TGTGCCAGCAGTTCGGCAGCGGCCTACGAGCAGTACTTC. This gives the protein CASSSAAAYEQYF.

The rearrangement links TRBV5-4 to TRBJ2-7; TRBD2 is a possible D gene (5 bases). The germline CDR1 and CDR2 sequences are SGHNT and YYREEE (reference sequence). The ends were cut back, 7 bases at V and 4 bases at J, with 18 bases in the middle. The CDR3 totals 14 residues. CDR3 bases: TGTGCCAGCCTCGACCGGGAATCAAGTTACGAGCAGTACTTC. Protein product: CASLDRESSYEQYF.

On this clone: A single base separates this from a much larger clone, so it may be a read error. This same CDR3 is encoded by further DNA sequences in the sample. The CDR3 coding sequence is TGTGCCAGCAGCTCTTCGGGGCGTGTCAGGCCAGATACGCAGTATTTT. This encodes CASSSSGRVRPDTQYF. The chain links TRBV7-9 to TRBJ2-3; D is tentatively TRBD1 or TRBD2 (5 bases each). Trimming cost V 4 bases and J 4 bases, with 18 bases left between them. There are 16 residues in the CDR3. Germline CDR1 SEHNR, CDR2 FQNEAQ (reference sequence).

V is TRBV6-6 and J is TRBJ2-7; tentative D call: TRBD2 (6 bases). The CDR3 totals 16 residues. Looked up from germline, CDR1 is MNHNY and CDR2 is SVGAGI (reference sequence). V was shortened by 7 bases and J by 3 bases, with 22 bases between the two germline ends. In DNA form, the CDR3 reads TGTGCCAGCATCCCGGGCGAGGGAGGTCCCCTCTACGAGCAGTACTTC. This sequence encodes CASIPGEGGPLYEQYF.

CDR3 nucleotide sequence: TGTGCCAGCAGCCCCGGGGGGATGAGCGGTTTTTTTGAAGAGACCCAGTACTTC. Amino acids: CASSPGGMSGFFEETQYF. The chain couples TRBV11-2 to TRBJ2-5; 7 bases are a match to TRBD2. From germline, CDR1 is SGHAT and CDR2 FQNNGV. The ends lost 5 bases at V and 3 bases at J; junction bases unmatched: 18. CDR3 length: 18 residues.

This chain links TRBV5-6 with TRBJ2-1; 12 bases fit TRBD2. The CDR3 loop spans 17 amino acids. The V and J ends lost 3 bases and 4 bases, in that order; junction bases with no gene match: 8. Germline CDR1 and CDR2: SGHDT and YYEEEE. CDR3 sequence: CASSWMLAGGPYNEQFF. CDR3 DNA sequence: TGTGCCAGCAGCTGGATGCTAGCGGGAGGGCCTTACAATGAGCAGTTCTTC.

CDR3 loop: CASNYPGLATEQYF. The CDR3 DNA is TGTGCCAGCAACTATCCGGGACTCGCGACGGAGCAGTACTTC. The chain couples TRBV7-2 to TRBJ2-7, with a tentative D call TRBD2 (6 bases). V was trimmed by 7 bases and J by 7 bases, leaving 20 bases between them. This CDR3 is built from 14 residues. Germline CDR1 is SGHTA and CDR2 is FQGNSA.

The V and J genes are TRBV11-2 and TRBJ2-7; no definite D call. The germline V and J ends were trimmed by 4 bases and 5 bases, with 9 bases remaining between them. Looked up from germline, CDR1 is SGHAT and CDR2 is FQNNGV. This CDR3 contains 12 residues. The CDR3 reads CASSSMGDEQYF. CDR3 DNA sequence: TGTGCCAGCAGCTCGATGGGCGACGAGCAGTACTTC.

The chain recombines TRBV11-3 with TRBJ2-7, with D perhaps matching TRBD1 or TRBD2 (5 bases each). Germline V lookup: CDR1 SGHNT, CDR2 YENEEA. Trimming left V 4 bases short and J 5 bases short, with 15 bases between. The CDR3 contains 14 residues. CDR3 DNA: TGTGCCAGCAGCTCCCGGGACGGAGCCCACGAGCAGTACTTC. Protein: CASSSRDGAHEQYF.

The chain's CDR3 is CASRPGLNTDTQYF. The CDR3 nucleotides are TGTGCCAGCAGACCGGGACTCAACACAGATACGCAGTATTTT. The chain links TRBV6-1 to TRBJ2-3, with D perhaps matching TRBD2 (6 bases). This CDR3 has 14 residues. Trimming pared 6 bases from V and 2 bases from J, leaving 12 bases between. Per the germline V gene, CDR1 is MNHNS and CDR2 is SASEGT.

The chain links TRBV6-5 to TRBJ2-7, with D possibly matching TRBD1 (6 bases). There are 14 residues in the CDR3. V lost 5 bases and J lost 2, with 13 bases in between. Germline V gives CDR1 MNHEY, CDR2 SVGAGI. The CDR3 DNA follows: TGTGCCAGCAGTCACGAGGGACATCCCTACGAGCAGTACTTC. It translates to CASSHEGHPYEQYF.

CDR3 coding DNA: TGTGCCAGCAGCGTGGGCCCGGGGGAAGACACTGAAGCTTTCTTT. Translating it yields CASSVGPGEDTEAFF. The V and J genes are TRBV9 and TRBJ1-1, with a tentative D call TRBD1 (5 bases). Germline values: CDR1 SGDLS, CDR2 YYNGEE. V was cut by 2 bases and J by 3 bases, with 14 bases left in between. The CDR3 loop spans 15 amino acids. Variable domain in full (rest from reference TRBV9 and TRBJ1-1): DSGVTQTPKHLITATGQRVTLRCSPRSGDLSVYWYQQSLDQGLQFLIQYYNGEERAKGNILERFSAQQFPDLHSELNLSSLELGDSALYFCASSVGPGEDTEAFFGQGTRLTVV.

This clone was found once. This chain joins TRBV27 and TRBJ1-1; no firm D call. CDR3 length equals 14 residues. Germline V gives CDR1 MNHEY, CDR2 SMNVEV (reference sequence). The ends were cut back, 3 bases at V and 0 bases at J, with 8 bases in the middle. The CDR3 sequence: CASSFSTLNTEAFF. The CDR3 nucleotides read TGTGCCAGCAGTTTCTCGACTTTGAACACTGAAGCTTTCTTT.